The 19 T cell receptor beta chains given below trace back to one sample, sequenced in a study of shared clonotypes between healthy human individuals. Assay used: immunoSEQ multiplex PCR; TCRdb lists only in-frame clones, some missing. Among about 560,000 clones listed, roughly 72% were seen once. The sequenced sample consisted of PBMCs. Every receptor here comes from a woman aged 40 to 49 in good health. Some clones in this sample may be carry-over from other donors' samples.

This chain uses TRBV11-1 with TRBJ2-2, with 9 nucleotides matching TRBD2. The J segment lost 7 bases and the V segment lost 0 bases, leaving 9 bases of the junction unmatched. Germline values: CDR1 SGHAT, CDR2 FQDESV (reference sequence). The length of the CDR3 is 17 residues. The DNA of the CDR3 is TGTGCCAGCAGCTTAGCCCCAGCGGGAGGCCGGGGCGGGGAGCTGTTTTTT. It translates to CASSLAPAGGRGGELFF.

The V gene is TRBV7-1, the J gene TRBJ2-2, with 9 bases that match TRBD2. TRBV7-1 has ORF status, its function being uncertain. The CDR3 loop spans 15 amino acids. Germline trimming cut 6 bases from V and 7 bases from J; bases unmatched to any gene: 9. The CDR3 sequence is CASSTAAGGDGELFF. CDR3 nucleotides: TGTGCCAGCAGTACGGCAGCGGGAGGTGACGGGGAGCTGTTTTTT.

V and J are TRBV10-3 and TRBJ2-4; 15 nucleotides agree with TRBD2. The germline CDR1 and CDR2 sequences are ENHRY and SYGVKD. This CDR3 is built from 16 residues. The junction had 8 bases not matched to a gene; V was cut back by 6 bases and J by 8 bases. CDR3 nucleotide sequence: TGTGCCATCAGCTCCGGACTAGCGGGAGGGCTAGACATTCAGTACTTC. Amino acids: CAISSGLAGGLDIQYF.

This chain links TRBV5-6 with TRBJ2-2, with 8 bases that match TRBD2. CDR3 size: 15 residues. The ends lost 4 bases at V and 5 bases at J; junction bases unmatched: 7. Germline CDR1 SGHDT, CDR2 YYEEEE. CDR3 nucleotide sequence: TGTGCCAGCAGCCATCGGGAGGGCCGGACCGGGGAGCTGTTTTTT. Its protein is CASSHREGRTGELFF.

For the CDR3, the DNA is TGTGCCAGCAGTGAAGCGCGGGAGTACGAGCAGTACTTC. Encoded protein: CASSEAREYEQYF. The chain links TRBV2 to TRBJ2-7, with TRBD2 identical over 7 bases. The V and J ends lost 0 bases and 4 bases, in that order; junction bases with no gene match: 0. This CDR3 contains 13 residues. Germline CDR1 is SNHLY and CDR2 is FYNNEI.

Remarks on this clone: The junction departs from germline at one end; a sequencing error may be responsible. The chain uses TRBV5-3 and TRBJ1-5; D gene unclear. TRBV5-3 is given ORF status, its function remaining uncertain. CDR3 length equals 13 residues. The CDR3 sequence is CTRRLAQNQPQHF. CDR3 in DNA: TGTACCAGAAGATTGGCGCAAAATCAGCCCCAGCATTTT.

V gene TRBV5-4 combines with J gene TRBJ2-3; tentative D call: TRBD2 (6 bases). Germline V gene lookup returns CDR1 SGHNT and CDR2 YYREEE (reference sequence). This CDR3 is 16 amino acids long. V shed 4 bases and J shed 0 bases, with 15 bases lying between them. The CDR3 bases are TGTGCCAGCAGCAGCGCTAGCGAATGGAGCACAGATACGCAGTATTTT. This sequence encodes CASSSASEWSTDTQYF. Full variable domain (remainder filled in from reference TRBV5-4 and TRBJ2-3): ETGVTQSPTHLIKTRGQQVTLRCSSQSGHNTVSWYQQALGQGPQFIFQYYREEENGRGNFPPRFSGLQFPNYSSELNVNALELDDSALYLCASSSASEWSTDTQYFGPGTRLTVL.

The chain employs TRBV5-4 and TRBJ2-3; 8 bases are a match to TRBD2. The junction had 1 base not matched to a gene; V was cut back by 2 bases and J by 2 bases. CDR1 SGHNT and CDR2 YYREEE come from the germline V gene (reference sequence). The CDR3 is 14 amino acids. CDR3 nucleotide sequence: TGTGCCAGCAGCTTCGGACTAGCCACAGATACGCAGTATTTT. This codes for CASSFGLATDTQYF.

This chain joins TRBV7-2 and TRBJ2-3, with D possibly matching TRBD2 (6 bases). CDR1 and CDR2 from the germline V gene are SGHTA and FQGNSA. The CDR3 contains 15 residues. V lost 5 bases and J 11 bases, leaving 23 bases between the germline ends. CDR3 residues: CASSPTRELRFRQYF. The CDR3 DNA reads TGTGCCAGCAGCCCGACTAGAGAGCTGAGATTTAGGCAGTATTTT.

The chain combines TRBV2 with TRBJ2-7; TRBD1 might be the D (6 bases). CDR1 is SNHLY and CDR2 is FYNNEI in the germline V gene. Between the trimmed V and J ends, which lost 4 bases and 9 bases, there was a span of 16 bases. The CDR3 sequence is 13 residues long. This CDR3 is CASSAPITTGQYF. For the CDR3, the DNA is TGTGCCAGCAGTGCCCCAATAACGACAGGGCAGTACTTC.

The chain joins TRBV28 to TRBJ2-5, with 11 positions matching TRBD1. V dropped 4 bases and J dropped 5; count of bases not matched to a gene: 15. The germline V gene encodes CDR1 MDHEN and CDR2 SYDVKM. The CDR3 has 18 amino acids. The CDR3 bases are TGTGCCAGCAGTTCCCCACGGCACGGAGGACAGGGGGCGGAGACCCAGTACTTC. As protein: CASSSPRHGGQGAETQYF.

Details on this clone: Just one base apart from a much larger clone, this may be a read error. V usage is TRBV29-1 and J usage is TRBJ1-1; D may be TRBD1 (6 bases). Germline lookup yields CDR1 SQVTM and CDR2 ANQGSEA. The CDR3 spans 12 residues. CDR3 sequence reads: CSAGGRNTEALF. Here the CDR3 DNA reads TGCAGCGCGGGGGGCCGGAACACTGAAGCTCTCTTT.

V usage is TRBV27 and J usage is TRBJ2-7, with 7 bases that match TRBD1. The trim removed 4 bases at V and 3 bases at J, leaving 12 bases unmatched. CDR1 is MNHEY and CDR2 is SMNVEV in the germline V gene (reference sequence). This CDR3 comprises 16 residues. In DNA form, the CDR3 reads TGTGCCAGCAGTTGGGGGCCTCCGGGACAGTACTACGAGCAGTACTTC. Encoded protein: CASSWGPPGQYYEQYF.

This chain links TRBV27 with TRBJ2-3, with 11 positions matching TRBD1. The V gene's germline CDR1 is MNHEY and CDR2 SMNVEV (reference sequence). This CDR3 has 15 amino acids. V lost 5 bases and J lost 6; bases outside the gene matches: 7. In DNA form, the CDR3 reads TGTGCCAGCAGTGGTGGGACAGGGGGGTCGGATACGCAGTATTTT. Amino acid sequence: CASSGGTGGSDTQYF.

The chain links TRBV9 to TRBJ2-7; possibly TRBD2 for D (5 bases). With 0 bases removed from V and 0 bases from J, the gap between germline ends came to 19 bases. Germline values: CDR1 SGDLS, CDR2 YYNGEE. This CDR3 has 18 amino acids. Here the CDR3 DNA reads TGTGCCAGCAGCGTAGCCCCACTTGGGAGCGGCAGCTCCTACGAGCAGTACTTC. Encoded protein: CASSVAPLGSGSSYEQYF.

The chain carries TRBV18 and TRBJ2-7; perhaps D is TRBD1 or TRBD2 (6 bases each). The CDR3 extends over 15 amino acids. Germline V gene sequence: CDR1 KGHSH, CDR2 LQKENI. The V end was cut by 2 bases, the J end by 7 bases, with 18 bases between. This CDR3 is CASSPGGGVTGEQYF. The CDR3 DNA is TGTGCCAGCTCACCAGGGGGAGGCGTTACAGGGGAGCAGTACTTC.

The chain is built from TRBV19 and TRBJ2-7, with 10 bases identical to TRBD1. Germline lookup yields CDR1 LNHDA and CDR2 SQIVND (reference sequence). This CDR3 comprises 15 residues. Trimming cost V 2 bases and J 3 bases; bases outside gene matches: 4. CDR3 sequence: CASSINRDRGYEQYF. In DNA, the CDR3 is TGTGCCAGTAGTATAAACCGGGACAGGGGCTACGAGCAGTACTTC.

This clone appeared once. The chain uses TRBV4-2 and TRBJ2-1; D unclear. The CDR3 consists of 15 residues. Germline loops: CDR1 LGHNA, CDR2 YNFKEQ. V was pared by 6 bases and J by 4 bases, with 16 bases between. The CDR3 is CASSKDGQYYNEQFF. CDR3 nucleotides: TGTGCCAGCAGTAAGGATGGGCAGTATTACAATGAGCAGTTCTTC.

The rearrangement joins TRBV5-1 to TRBJ2-7; 8 bases are a match to TRBD1. The J segment lost 6 bases and the V segment lost 1 base, leaving 6 bases of the junction unmatched. This CDR3 comprises 14 residues. From germline, CDR1 is SGHRS and CDR2 YFSETQ. CDR3 bases: TGCGCCAGCAGCTTGACCGACAGGGGAGCCGAGCAGTACTTC. This translates into CASSLTDRGAEQYF.